These 20 T cell receptor beta chains were sequenced from one sample in a study of CD8 T cells in ankylosing spondylitis. TCRdb recomputed calls from the 5' RACE reads with MiXCR, one row per CDR3 protein. The sample holds about 240,000 distinct CDR3 sequences, approximately 8% seen once. The material sequenced was blood, either unsorted or a sorted T cell fraction (not recorded which). Every receptor here comes from a female donor with ankylosing spondylitis or in good health (not recorded which).

This clonotype was observed many times. The chain has TRBV3-1 and TRBJ1-2; D call uncertain. Trimming removed 1 base at V and 8 bases at J, with 2 bases between. This CDR3 comprises 10 residues. CDR1 and CDR2 (germline): LGHDT, YNNKEL (reference sequence). CDR3 sequence reads: CASSQVGYTF. The CDR3 region has the DNA TGTGCCAGCAGCCAAGTGGGCTACACCTTC.

This clonotype was counted ten times or more. The chain recombines TRBV6-2 or TRBV6-3 with TRBJ2-7, with D possibly TRBD1 on 5 matching bases. There are 16 residues in the CDR3. CDR1 is MNHEY and CDR2 is SVGEGT in the germline V gene. The V and J ends lost 2 bases and 7 bases respectively, with 21 bases between them. The DNA for the CDR3 is TGTGCCAGCAGTTACGGGGCCTTGTCCTCCTTGATGGAGCAGTACTTC. Protein product: CASSYGALSSLMEQYF.

This clonotype was seen a handful of times. The rearrangement uses TRBV7-9 and TRBJ2-5; perhaps TRBD2 as D (6 bases). The CDR3 sequence is 14 residues long. V was cut by 5 bases and J by 1 base, with 11 bases left in between. CDR1 and CDR2 from the germline V gene are SEHNR and FQNEAQ (reference sequence). CDR3 bases: TGTGCCAGCAGCGTCGTTAGCGGCCAAGAGACCCAGTACTTC. It encodes CASSVVSGQETQYF.

This clonotype was counted at least ten times. This chain joins TRBV20-1 and TRBJ2-1; 9 bases map to TRBD1. CDR1 and CDR2 from the germline V gene are DFQATT and SNEGSKA (reference sequence). J lost 0 bases, V lost 3 bases, and 3 bases had no gene match. This CDR3 contains 15 residues. CDR3 protein: CSASGQGSSYNEQFF. The CDR3 DNA sequence: TGCAGTGCTAGTGGACAGGGGAGCTCCTACAATGAGCAGTTCTTC.

This clonotype was detected ten times or more. The chain has TRBV5-1 and TRBJ2-7; D gene ambiguous. The germline V and J ends were trimmed by 4 bases and 4 bases, with 15 bases remaining between them. CDR1 and CDR2 from the germline V gene are SGHRS and YFSETQ. The CDR3 consists of 14 residues. CDR3 nucleotides: TGCGCCAGCAGCCCGGCTGGCCCCTTGTACGAGCAGTACTTC. Translation gives CASSPAGPLYEQYF.

This clonotype has a handful of counts. The chain couples TRBV7-2 to TRBJ2-7; D unresolved. The CDR3 is made up of 13 amino acids. The germline gives CDR1 SGHTA, CDR2 FQGNSA. V was cut by 4 bases and J by 2 bases, with 9 bases left in between. The CDR3 protein is CASSSANPYEQYF. DNA for the CDR3: TGTGCCAGCAGCTCCGCGAACCCCTACGAGCAGTACTTC.

This clonotype has a count of ten or more. The genes are TRBV7-2 and TRBJ1-2; D might be TRBD1 (5 bases). The CDR3 spans 15 residues. The germline V and J ends were trimmed by 1 base and 2 bases, with 11 bases remaining between them. CDR1 and CDR2 (germline): SGHTA, FQGNSA. CDR3 sequence (DNA): TGTGCCAGCAGCTTAGGGGGCAGGTCAAACTATGGCTACACCTTC. Encoded protein: CASSLGGRSNYGYTF.

This clonotype has more than one count but fewer than ten. This chain connects TRBV20-1 to TRBJ2-5; perhaps TRBD1 as D (5 bases). V shed 6 bases and J shed 12 bases, with 17 bases lying between them. CDR1 DFQATT and CDR2 SNEGSKA come from the germline V gene (reference sequence). This CDR3 is built from 11 residues. As DNA, the CDR3 is TGCAGTGCGGGGCACACTGGCTACAAGTACTTC. Translation: CSAGHTGYKYF.

Ten or more counts support this clonotype. V and J are TRBV7-3 and TRBJ2-1; TRBD2 matches at 8 bases. The CDR3 consists of 15 residues. The germline V gene has CDR1 SGHTA and CDR2 FQGTGA. Trimming at V came to 5 bases and at J to 3 bases, leaving 6 bases not matched to a gene. For the CDR3, the DNA is TGTGCCAGCAGCATTAGCGGGAAGATCTACAATGAGCAGTTCTTC. This encodes CASSISGKIYNEQFF. Looking up the rest from reference TRBV7-3 and TRBJ2-1 gives the full variable domain: GAGVSQTPSNKVTEKGKYVELRCDPISGHTALYWYRQSLGQGPEFLIYFQGTGAADDSGLPNDRFFAVRPEGSVSTLKIQRTERGDSAVYLCASSISGKIYNEQFFGPGTRLTVL.

The sample holds many counts of this clonotype. The chain joins TRBV6-6 to TRBJ2-1; D not resolved. Trimming pared 7 bases from V and 6 bases from J, leaving 7 bases between. The germline CDR1 and CDR2 sequences are MNHNY and SVGAGI (reference sequence). The CDR3 consists of 11 residues. CDR3 amino acids: CASTIGNEQFF. The CDR3 DNA reads as TGTGCCAGCACCATCGGCAATGAGCAGTTCTTC.

Of note for this clonotype: The junction does not match germline at one end; this may be a read error. The chain has TRBV7-9 and TRBJ1-4, with D perhaps TRBD1 (5 bases). The V gene's germline CDR1 is SEHNR and CDR2 FQNEAQ (reference sequence). This CDR3 is 16 amino acids long. As DNA, the CDR3 is TGTGCCAGCAGCATAGCCGGCTGGCAGGGAGGTGAAAAACTGTTTTTT. It codes for CASSIAGWQGGEKLFF.

This clonotype was counted many times. V and J are TRBV25-1 and TRBJ1-2; maybe TRBD1 (5 bases). Per the germline V gene, CDR1 is MGHDK and CDR2 is SYGVNS. V was clipped by 1 base and J by 5 bases, with 17 bases between them. CDR3 size: 16 residues. In DNA, the CDR3 is TGTGCCAGCAGTGAATCGACACCGGGGCGAGGATATGGCTACACCTTC. The encoded protein is CASSESTPGRGYGYTF.

This clonotype was counted ten times or more. The chain is built from TRBV29-1 and TRBJ1-1; no reliable D call. The ends were cut back, 3 bases at V and 3 bases at J, with 5 bases in the middle. The CDR3 consists of 11 residues. Germline CDR1 is SQVTM and CDR2 is ANQGSEA. The CDR3 DNA is TGCAGCGTTGAGAGGGACACTGAAGCTTTCTTT. Protein sequence: CSVERDTEAFF.

Comments on this clonotype: A much larger clone differs by one base, so this may be a read error. The rearrangement joins TRBV14 to TRBJ1-1, with D hard to call. The CDR3 covers 15 residues. Germline lookup yields CDR1 SGHDN and CDR2 FVKESK. The CDR3 DNA follows: TGTGTCAGCAGCCAAGAGTTGTCAGTTGAGACTGAAGCTTTCTTT. As protein: CVSSQELSVETEAFF. Combining the CDR3 with reference TRBV14 and TRBJ1-1 gives the whole variable domain EAGVTQFPSHSVIEKGQTVTLRCDPISGHDNLYWYRRVMGKEIKFLLHFVKESKQDESGMPNNRFLAERTGGTYSTLKVQPAELEDSGVYFCVSSQELSVETEAFFGQGTRLTVV.

This clonotype was seen many times. The rearrangement uses TRBV4-1 and TRBJ1-2, with 9 bases that match TRBD1. CDR3 length equals 15 residues. Germline lookup yields CDR1 MGHRA and CDR2 YSYEKL. J lost 4 bases, V lost 4 bases, and 7 bases had no gene match. The CDR3 spells CASSRQQGAGYGYTF. DNA of the CDR3: TGCGCCAGCAGCCGCCAACAGGGGGCCGGCTATGGCTACACCTTC.

This clonotype was counted at least ten times. The rearrangement links TRBV20-1 to TRBJ1-1, with D unclear. The ends were cut back, 4 bases at V and 0 bases at J, with 12 bases in the middle. Germline loops: CDR1 DFQATT, CDR2 SNEGSKA (reference sequence). This CDR3 spans 14 amino acids. CDR3 nucleotides: TGCAGTGCTATAGGGAGGCGAATGAACACTGAAGCTTTCTTT. It yields the protein CSAIGRRMNTEAFF.

This clonotype was counted only a few times. The V and J genes are TRBV19 and TRBJ2-7; D remains unclear. This CDR3 comprises 11 residues. Germline-derived CDR1 and CDR2 are LNHDA and SQIVND (reference sequence). V was clipped by 3 bases and J by 7 bases, with 7 bases between them. Written as DNA, the CDR3 is TGTGCCAGTAGTATTGGAGAGGAGCAGTACTTC. Amino acid sequence: CASSIGEEQYF.

This clonotype has ten or more counts. The CDR3 nucleotides are TGTGCCAGCAGCCCGCTAGCGAATCAAGAGACCCAGTACTTC. Its translation is CASSPLANQETQYF. This chain uses TRBV7-9 with TRBJ2-5; D perhaps matches TRBD2 (6 bases). CDR1 is SEHNR, CDR2 FQNEAQ, per germline (reference sequence). The CDR3 runs 14 residues. V was clipped by 5 bases and J by 2 bases, with 12 bases between them.

Many counts were recorded for this clonotype. The chain uses TRBV6-1 and TRBJ1-5; D call uncertain. CDR3 length equals 14 residues. The V end lost 7 bases, the J end lost 0 bases, and 10 bases lay between the germline ends. Per germline, CDR1 MNHNS and CDR2 SASEGT. CDR3 bases: TGTGCCAGCAATGACGTTTATAGCAATCAGCCCCAGCATTTT. Residues: CASNDVYSNQPQHF.

This clonotype occurred many times. This chain connects TRBV5-1 to TRBJ1-6; no clear D. V was shortened by 7 bases and J by 10 bases, with 18 bases between the two germline ends. This CDR3 comprises 14 residues. Germline V gives CDR1 SGHRS, CDR2 YFSETQ. CDR3 sequence: CASRGIPERSPLHF. The CDR3 DNA follows: TGCGCCAGCCGCGGAATCCCGGAGAGGTCACCCCTCCACTTT.